This is a list of T cell receptor beta chains from one sample in a study of T cell repertoires in cytomegalovirus infection. TCRdb re-called the reads through MiXCR, storing one row per CDR3 protein. The profile shows under 150,000 distinct CDR3 sequences, roughly 9% of them singletons. Sequencing used PBMCs. These receptors originate from a human donor in good health (CMV status not recorded). Some clones in this sample may be carry-over from other donors' samples. Each CDR3 is given with its conserved first and last residue. Each record gives: D gene, clone size, J gene, V gene, CDR3 DNA, CDR3 protein. D genes are given only for firm matches. Clone size is not always given. Where it is, it says once, few, many or a class for expanded clones.

d_call: TRBD1
clone_size: -
j_call: TRBJ2-5
v_call: TRBV2
cdr3_nt: TGTGCCAGCAGCTTTGACAGGGCCCAGGGGACCCAGTACTTC
cdr3_aa: CASSFDRAQGTQYF

d_call: TRBD1
clone_size: many
j_call: TRBJ1-5
v_call: TRBV7-9
cdr3_nt: TGTGCCAGCAGCCAGGGGGCCCTAGGCGATCAGCCCCAGCATTTT
cdr3_aa: CASSQGALGDQPQHF

d_call: -
clone_size: -
j_call: TRBJ2-7
v_call: TRBV29-1
cdr3_nt: TGCAGCGTCGTCATGGGGTTCACCTACGAGCAGTACTTC
cdr3_aa: CSVVMGFTYEQYF

d_call: TRBD1
clone_size: many
j_call: TRBJ1-1
v_call: TRBV15
cdr3_nt: TGTGCCACCAGCACCCACCCGACAGGGGTTATGACTGAAGCTTTCTTT
cdr3_aa: CATSTHPTGVMTEAFF

d_call: -
clone_size: many
j_call: TRBJ1-1
v_call: TRBV12-3/TRBV12-4
cdr3_nt: TGTGCCAGCAGTTTAGGATCAGGACTGACGATCACTGAAGCTTTCTTT
cdr3_aa: CASSLGSGLTITEAFF

d_call: TRBD1
clone_size: few
j_call: TRBJ1-2
v_call: TRBV29-1
cdr3_nt: TGCAGCGTTGCGGGACAGGACTATGGCTACACCTTC
cdr3_aa: CSVAGQDYGYTF

d_call: -
clone_size: -
j_call: TRBJ1-2
v_call: TRBV30
cdr3_nt: TGTGCCTGGAGTGTAAATACACAGAACTATGGCTACACCTTC
cdr3_aa: CAWSVNTQNYGYTF

d_call: -
clone_size: many
j_call: TRBJ2-1
v_call: TRBV7-2
cdr3_nt: TGTGCCAGCAGCTTAGTACGCAATGAGCAGTTCTTC
cdr3_aa: CASSLVRNEQFF

d_call: -
clone_size: -
j_call: TRBJ1-2
v_call: TRBV4-2
cdr3_nt: TGTGCCAGCAGCCTAGAAGAGGGAGAACCTTCCTACTATGGCTACACCTTC
cdr3_aa: CASSLEEGEPSYYGYTF

d_call: TRBD2
clone_size: many
j_call: TRBJ2-5
v_call: TRBV28
cdr3_nt: TGTGCCAGCAGCTTAGCGGGGGGGCCCGAGACCCAGTACTTC
cdr3_aa: CASSLAGGPETQYF

d_call: TRBD1
clone_size: many
j_call: TRBJ1-1
v_call: TRBV2
cdr3_nt: TGTGCCAGCAGTTATACGACAGGGAAGAACACTGAAGCTTTCTTT
cdr3_aa: CASSYTTGKNTEAFF

d_call: -
clone_size: many
j_call: TRBJ2-4
v_call: TRBV7-9
cdr3_nt: TGTGCCAGCAGCCCGACAGGACTAGCCAAAAACATTCAGTACTTC
cdr3_aa: CASSPTGLAKNIQYF

d_call: -
clone_size: -
j_call: TRBJ2-1
v_call: TRBV6-5
cdr3_nt: TGTGCCAGCAGTGAAGAGTCCGTGCAGTTCTTC
cdr3_aa: CASSEESVQFF

d_call: -
clone_size: many
j_call: TRBJ1-6
v_call: TRBV15
cdr3_nt: TGTGCCACCAGCAGATCCAGGAACTATAATTCACCCCTCCACTTT
cdr3_aa: CATSRSRNYNSPLHF

d_call: -
clone_size: many
j_call: TRBJ1-2
v_call: TRBV20-1
cdr3_nt: TGCAGTGCTAGACTCCGGGGGGCAGATGGCTACACCTTC
cdr3_aa: CSARLRGADGYTF

d_call: -
clone_size: few
j_call: TRBJ2-3
v_call: TRBV20-1
cdr3_nt: TGCAGTGCTAGATTCGGGGGGCCCAGCACAGATACGCAGTATTTT
cdr3_aa: CSARFGGPSTDTQYF

d_call: -
clone_size: -
j_call: TRBJ1-5
v_call: TRBV7-9
cdr3_nt: TGTGCCAGCAGCTACACCAACCAGCCCCAGCATTTT
cdr3_aa: CASSYTNQPQHF